The clone carrying this TCR beta chain ranks as medium-sized. The data originate from a study of early T cells in non-severe SARS-CoV-2 infection. Germline V gene data show CDR1 as SGHRS and CDR2 as YFSETQ. This CDR3 region has 17 residues. V was pared by 0 bases and J by 6 bases, with 7 bases of the junction left unmatched. Molecules of cDNA were individually given unique molecular identifiers that were attached to them. TCRdb reprocessed the 5' RACE reads with MiXCR, giving one entry per CDR3 protein. Among about 28,000 distinct CDR3 sequences listed, about 5.1% were seen once. The sequencing input was whole blood. The chain recombines TRBV5-1 with TRBJ2-3; 13 bases are shared with TRBD2. This receptor was obtained from an adult who was a healthcare worker with PCR-confirmed SARS-CoV-2 infection or an uninfected control (not recorded which). In DNA, the CDR3 is TGCGCCAGCAGCTTGGATAGGACTAGCGGGAGAGCTGATACGCAGTATTTT. It specifies CASSLDRTSGRADTQYF.